Described below is a single T cell receptor (beta chain) sequence and its context. The V gene end was trimmed by 1 base and the J gene end by 1 base; junction bases not matched to a gene: 10. The CDR3 consists of 18 residues. Germline values: CDR1 SGHKS, CDR2 YYEKEE (reference sequence). Authors' processing steps: Researchers report that nucleated cell counts were estimated from reference gene primer amplification. Measured with immunoSEQ multiplex PCR; TCRdb has only the in-frame clones, and not every one. Clone size and the V and J calls come from that table; the DNA yielded D and trimming. Here the sample spans some 110,000 clones, about 85% being singletons. The sample is drawn from a study of blood T cell repertoires in COVID-19. The overall study: Acute-phase and convalescent COVID-19 samples originated in the United States, Italy and Spain. Sources were T cells, B-cell-depleted T cells, or PBMCs; the material itself was cDNA or gDNA.

Sequencing used peripheral blood. The receptor's source is an elderly woman with COVID-19, enrolled during active disease. This sequence joins TRBV5-5 and TRBJ2-5, with TRBD2 identical over 10 bases. Here the CDR3 reads CASSLMASGRGGQETQYF. The CDR3 coding sequence is TGTGCCAGCAGCTTGATGGCTAGCGGGAGAGGGGGCCAAGAGACCCAGTACTTC.